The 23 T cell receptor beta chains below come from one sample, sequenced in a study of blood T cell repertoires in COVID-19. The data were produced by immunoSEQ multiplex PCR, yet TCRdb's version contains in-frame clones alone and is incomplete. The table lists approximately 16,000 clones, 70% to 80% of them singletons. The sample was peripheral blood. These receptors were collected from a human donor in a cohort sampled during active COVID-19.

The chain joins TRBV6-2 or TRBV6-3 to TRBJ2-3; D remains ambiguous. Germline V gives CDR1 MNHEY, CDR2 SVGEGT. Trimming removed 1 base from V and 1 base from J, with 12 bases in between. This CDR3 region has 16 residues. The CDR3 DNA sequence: TGTGCCAGCAGTTACTTCCACGGTCTGGGCACAGATACGCAGTATTTT. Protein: CASSYFHGLGTDTQYF.

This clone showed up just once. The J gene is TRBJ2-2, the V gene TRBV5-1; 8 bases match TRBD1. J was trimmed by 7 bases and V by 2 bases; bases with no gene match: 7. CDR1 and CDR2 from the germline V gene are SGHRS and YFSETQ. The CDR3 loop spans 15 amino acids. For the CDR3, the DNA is TGCGCCAGCAGCTTCCCGGACAGGGCTAACGGGGAGCTGTTTTTT. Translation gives CASSFPDRANGELFF.

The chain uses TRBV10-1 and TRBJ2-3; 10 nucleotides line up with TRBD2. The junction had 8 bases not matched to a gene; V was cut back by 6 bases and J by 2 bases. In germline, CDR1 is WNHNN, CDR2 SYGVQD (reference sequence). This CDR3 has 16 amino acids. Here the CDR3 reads CASSTRTSGITDTQYF. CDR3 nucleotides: TGCGCCAGCAGCACGAGGACTAGCGGCATCACAGATACGCAGTATTTT.

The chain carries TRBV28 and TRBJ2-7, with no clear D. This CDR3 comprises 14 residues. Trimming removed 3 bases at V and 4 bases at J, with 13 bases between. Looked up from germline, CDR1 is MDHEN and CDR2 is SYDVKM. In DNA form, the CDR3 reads TGTGCCAGCAGTTTGCCTAACCCCCCTTACGAGCAGTACTTC. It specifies CASSLPNPPYEQYF.

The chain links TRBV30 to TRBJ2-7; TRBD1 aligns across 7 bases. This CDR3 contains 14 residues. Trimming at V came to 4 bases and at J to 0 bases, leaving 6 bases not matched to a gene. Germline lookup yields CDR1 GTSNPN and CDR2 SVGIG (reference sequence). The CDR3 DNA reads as TGTGCCTGGAAGGCCGGGACAGTCTCCTACGAGCAGTACTTC. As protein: CAWKAGTVSYEQYF.

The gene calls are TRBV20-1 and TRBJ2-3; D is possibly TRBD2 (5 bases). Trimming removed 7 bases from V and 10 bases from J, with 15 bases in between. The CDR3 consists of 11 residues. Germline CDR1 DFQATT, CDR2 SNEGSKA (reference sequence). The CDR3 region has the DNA TGCAGTGGGACCGACGGGGTGGCGCAGTATTTT. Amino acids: CSGTDGVAQYF.

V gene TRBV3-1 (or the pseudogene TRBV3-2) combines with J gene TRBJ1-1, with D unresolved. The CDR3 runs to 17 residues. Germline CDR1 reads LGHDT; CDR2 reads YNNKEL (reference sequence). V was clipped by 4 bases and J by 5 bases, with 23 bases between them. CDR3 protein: CASSRKDISFRGTEAFF. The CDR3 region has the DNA TGTGCCAGCAGCCGCAAGGATATATCTTTTCGAGGGACTGAAGCTTTCTTT.

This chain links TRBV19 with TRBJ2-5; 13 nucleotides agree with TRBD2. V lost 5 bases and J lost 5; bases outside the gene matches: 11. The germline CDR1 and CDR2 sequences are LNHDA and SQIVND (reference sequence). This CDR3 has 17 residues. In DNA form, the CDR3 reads TGTGCCAGTAGTTCCACGGGACTAGCGGGGAGCGGTGAGACCCAGTACTTC. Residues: CASSSTGLAGSGETQYF.

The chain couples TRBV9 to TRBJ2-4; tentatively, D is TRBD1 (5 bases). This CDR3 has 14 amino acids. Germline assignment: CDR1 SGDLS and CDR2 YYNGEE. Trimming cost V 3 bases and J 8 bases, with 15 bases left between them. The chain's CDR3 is CASSARWGADIQYF. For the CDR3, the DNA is TGTGCCAGCAGCGCCAGGTGGGGCGCCGACATTCAGTACTTC.

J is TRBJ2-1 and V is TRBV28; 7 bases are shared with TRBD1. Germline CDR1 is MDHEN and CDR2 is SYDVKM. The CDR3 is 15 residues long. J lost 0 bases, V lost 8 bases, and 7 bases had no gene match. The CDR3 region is CASVTGEPSYNEQFF. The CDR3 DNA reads TGTGCCAGCGTTACAGGGGAACCCTCCTACAATGAGCAGTTCTTC.

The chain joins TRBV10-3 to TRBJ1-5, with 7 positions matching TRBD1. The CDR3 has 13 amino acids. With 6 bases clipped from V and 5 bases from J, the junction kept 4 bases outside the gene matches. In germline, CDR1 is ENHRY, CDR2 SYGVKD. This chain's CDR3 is CAISNRGDQPQHF. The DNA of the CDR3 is TGTGCCATCAGCAACAGGGGAGATCAGCCCCAGCATTTT.

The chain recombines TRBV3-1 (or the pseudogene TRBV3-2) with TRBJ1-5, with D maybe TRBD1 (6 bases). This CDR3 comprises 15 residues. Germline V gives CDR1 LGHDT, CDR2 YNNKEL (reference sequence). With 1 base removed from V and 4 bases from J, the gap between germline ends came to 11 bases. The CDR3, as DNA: TGTGCCAGCAGCCAAGCAGGAGACAGGAATCAGCCCCAGCATTTT. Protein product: CASSQAGDRNQPQHF.

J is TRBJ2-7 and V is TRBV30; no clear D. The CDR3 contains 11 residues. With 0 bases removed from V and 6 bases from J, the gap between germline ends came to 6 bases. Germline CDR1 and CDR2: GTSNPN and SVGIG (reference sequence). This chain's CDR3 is CAWSVNGEQYF. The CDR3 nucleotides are TGTGCCTGGAGTGTAAACGGCGAGCAGTACTTC. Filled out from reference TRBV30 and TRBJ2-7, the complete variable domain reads SQTIHQWPATLVQPVGSPLSLECTVEGTSNPNLYWYRQAAGRGLQLLFYSVGIGQISSEVPQNLSASRPQDRQFILSSKKLLLSDSGFYLCAWSVNGEQYFGPGTRLTVT.

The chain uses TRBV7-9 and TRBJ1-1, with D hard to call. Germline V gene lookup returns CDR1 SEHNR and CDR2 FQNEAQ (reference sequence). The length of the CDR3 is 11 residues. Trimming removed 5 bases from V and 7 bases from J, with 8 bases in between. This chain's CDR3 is CASSPGVEAFF. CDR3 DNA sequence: TGTGCCAGCAGCCCCGGGGTTGAAGCTTTCTTT.

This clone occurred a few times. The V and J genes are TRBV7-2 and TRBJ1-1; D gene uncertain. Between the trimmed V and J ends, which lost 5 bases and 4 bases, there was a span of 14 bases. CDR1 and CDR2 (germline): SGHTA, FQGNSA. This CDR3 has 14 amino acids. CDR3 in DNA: TGTGCCAGCAGCCTAAGCGGCTTCGGCACTGAAGCTTTCTTT. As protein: CASSLSGFGTEAFF.

CDR3 sequence reads: CASGRYRQVQETQYF. As DNA, the CDR3 is TGTGCCAGCGGCAGGTATAGACAGGTCCAAGAGACCCAGTACTTC. V is TRBV6-5 and J is TRBJ2-5; possible D gene TRBD1, 6 bases. V lost 8 bases, J lost 1 base, and 17 bases lay in between. The CDR3 is 15 residues long. Germline CDR1 reads MNHEY; CDR2 reads SVGAGI.

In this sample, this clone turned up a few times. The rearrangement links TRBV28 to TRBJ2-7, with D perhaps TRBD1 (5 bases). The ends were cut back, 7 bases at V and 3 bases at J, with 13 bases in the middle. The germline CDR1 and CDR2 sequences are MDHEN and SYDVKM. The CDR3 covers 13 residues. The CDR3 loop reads CASTMGRNYEQYF. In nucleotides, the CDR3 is TGTGCCAGCACCATGGGGCGAAACTACGAGCAGTACTTC. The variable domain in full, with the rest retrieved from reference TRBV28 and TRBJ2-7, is DVKVTQSSRYLVKRTGEKVFLECVQDMDHENMFWYRQDPGLGLRLIYFSYDVKMKEKGDIPEGYSVSREKKERFSLILESASTNQTSMYLCASTMGRNYEQYFGPGTRLTVT.

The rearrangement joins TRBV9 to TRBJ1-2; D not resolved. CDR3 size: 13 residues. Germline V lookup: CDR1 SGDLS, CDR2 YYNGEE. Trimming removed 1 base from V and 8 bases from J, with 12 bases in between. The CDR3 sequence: CASSVSQTKGYTF. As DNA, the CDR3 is TGTGCCAGCAGCGTATCTCAAACAAAGGGCTACACCTTC.

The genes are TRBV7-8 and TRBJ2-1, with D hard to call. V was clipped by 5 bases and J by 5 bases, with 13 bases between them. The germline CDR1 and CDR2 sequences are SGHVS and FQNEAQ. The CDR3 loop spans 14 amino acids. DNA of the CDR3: TGTGCCAGCAGCGCAAAGCACAGAGACAATGAGCAGTTCTTC. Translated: CASSAKHRDNEQFF.

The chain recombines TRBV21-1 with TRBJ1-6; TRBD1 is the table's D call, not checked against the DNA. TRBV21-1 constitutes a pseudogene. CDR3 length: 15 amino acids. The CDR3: CASSNPHTYNSPLHF. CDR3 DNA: TGTGCCAGCAGCAACCCGCACACCTATAATTCACCCCTCCACTTT.

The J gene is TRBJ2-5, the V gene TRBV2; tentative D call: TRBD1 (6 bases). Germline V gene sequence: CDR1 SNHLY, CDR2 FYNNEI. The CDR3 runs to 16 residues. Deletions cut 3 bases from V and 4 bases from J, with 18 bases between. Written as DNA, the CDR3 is TGTGCCAGCAGTGAGGTTGCAGGGGTGGTTCCAGAGACCCAGTACTTC. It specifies CASSEVAGVVPETQYF.

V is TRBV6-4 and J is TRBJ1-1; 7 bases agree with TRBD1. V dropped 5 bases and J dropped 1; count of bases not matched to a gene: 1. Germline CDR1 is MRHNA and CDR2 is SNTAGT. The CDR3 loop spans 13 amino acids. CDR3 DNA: TGTGCCAGCAGTAGGACAGGGAACACTGAAGCTTTCTTT. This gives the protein CASSRTGNTEAFF.

CDR3 coding DNA: TGTGCCAGCAGTTTTCTCCCGTATGGGGAGAATGAGCAGTTCTTC. Its protein product is CASSFLPYGENEQFF. This chain links TRBV27 with TRBJ2-1, with D maybe TRBD2 (5 bases). Trimming took off 3 bases at V and 7 bases at J, with 16 bases between the two ends. The CDR3 has 15 amino acids. Germline V lookup: CDR1 MNHEY, CDR2 SMNVEV (reference sequence).